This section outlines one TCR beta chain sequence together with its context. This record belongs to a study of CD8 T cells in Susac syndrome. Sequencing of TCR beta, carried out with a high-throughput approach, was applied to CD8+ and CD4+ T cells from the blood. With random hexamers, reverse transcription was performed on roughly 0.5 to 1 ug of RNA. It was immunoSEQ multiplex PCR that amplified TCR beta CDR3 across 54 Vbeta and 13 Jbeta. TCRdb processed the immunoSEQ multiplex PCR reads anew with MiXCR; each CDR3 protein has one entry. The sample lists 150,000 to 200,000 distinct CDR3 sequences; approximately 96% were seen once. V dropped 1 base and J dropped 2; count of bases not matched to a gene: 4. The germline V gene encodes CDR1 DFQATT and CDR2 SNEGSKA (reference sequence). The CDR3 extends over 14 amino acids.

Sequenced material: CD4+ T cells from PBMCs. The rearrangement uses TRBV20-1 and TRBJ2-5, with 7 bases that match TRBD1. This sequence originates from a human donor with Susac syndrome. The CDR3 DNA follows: TGCAGTGCTAGAGTACAGGGGCGACAAGAGACCCAGTACTTC. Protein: CSARVQGRQETQYF.